This T cell receptor (beta chain) is drawn from a study of T cell repertoires in cytomegalovirus infection. A remark on this clonotype: Its cognate antigen is unknown.

Via MiXCR, TCRdb re-called the reads, giving one row per CDR3 protein. The table lists approximately 990,000 distinct CDR3 sequences, approximately 33% of them singletons. Germline assignment: CDR1 MDHEN and CDR2 SYDVKM. The CDR3 spans 12 residues. Trimming removed 3 bases at V and 9 bases at J, with 9 bases between. This sequence joins TRBV28 and TRBJ2-1; the D is unclear. The sequenced sample was cultured CD8+ T cells from PBMCs, obtained from culture after CMV antigen stimulation. The clonotype comes from a human donor in good health (CMV status not recorded). Some clones in this sample may be carry-over from other donors' samples. The CDR3 is CASSFSVLEQFF. Here the CDR3 DNA reads TGTGCCAGCAGTTTCTCGGTTCTTGAGCAGTTCTTC.